The 19 T cell receptor beta chains below all came from one sample that was sequenced in a study of beta chain features in type 1 diabetes. All of the isolated RNA was reverse transcribed, so expressed TCRB transcripts were sequenced. The method was immunoSEQ multiplex PCR; TCRdb's version includes in-frame clones alone and lacks a portion of them. The sample has almost 350,000 clones, roughly 8% seen once; the top ten hold less than 0.5%. The sequenced material came from central memory CD4+ T cells from blood. The receptors were sampled from a woman aged 18-29 years in good health.

This clone turned up a few times. This chain uses TRBV27 with TRBJ2-1; D gene ambiguous. The CDR3 totals 14 residues. Trimming removed 2 bases at V and 3 bases at J, with 8 bases between. Germline CDR1 and CDR2: MNHEY and SMNVEV (reference sequence). The CDR3 nucleotides read TGTGCCAGCAGTTTAGCCTCTGTCTACAATGAGCAGTTCTTC. It encodes CASSLASVYNEQFF.

This clone was seen more than once but under ten times. The chain couples TRBV7-9 to TRBJ2-7, with D tentatively TRBD2 (5 bases). Germline CDR1 SEHNR, CDR2 FQNEAQ (reference sequence). The V end was cut by 1 base, the J end by 7 bases, with 17 bases between. The CDR3 loop spans 15 amino acids. Here the CDR3 reads CASSLVASLGSEQYF. Here the CDR3 DNA reads TGTGCCAGCAGCTTAGTTGCCTCCCTAGGGAGTGAGCAGTACTTC.

V usage is TRBV28 and J usage is TRBJ1-1; TRBD1 matches 8 bases. Trimming at V came to 3 bases and at J to 7 bases, leaving 10 bases not matched to a gene. Germline V gene data show CDR1 as MDHEN and CDR2 as SYDVKM. CDR3 length: 15 amino acids. The CDR3 here is CASSLGTGAEFEAFF. CDR3 in DNA: TGTGCCAGCAGTTTGGGGACAGGCGCAGAATTTGAAGCTTTCTTT. The variable domain in full, completed from reference TRBV28 and TRBJ1-1, reads DVKVTQSSRYLVKRTGEKVFLECVQDMDHENMFWYRQDPGLGLRLIYFSYDVKMKEKGDIPEGYSVSREKKERFSLILESASTNQTSMYLCASSLGTGAEFEAFFGQGTRLTVV.

J is TRBJ2-3 and V is TRBV11-2; D unresolved. The length of the CDR3 is 15 residues. V lost 5 bases, J lost 0 bases, and 12 bases lay in between. Per germline, CDR1 SGHAT and CDR2 FQNNGV. The CDR3 protein is CASSRSVSSTDTQYF. The CDR3 DNA reads TGTGCCAGCAGCCGCAGCGTATCTAGCACAGATACGCAGTATTTT.

This clone turned up a few times. CDR3 amino acids: CASSLSSRNIQYF. The CDR3 region has the DNA TGTGCCAGCAGCTTGTCAAGCCGGAACATTCAGTACTTC. V and J are TRBV11-2 and TRBJ2-4; D is undetermined. V was clipped by 3 bases and J by 7 bases, with 10 bases between them. The CDR3 consists of 13 residues. Looked up from germline, CDR1 is SGHAT and CDR2 is FQNNGV.

This clone was seen a few times. The chain links TRBV7-8 to TRBJ2-4, with TRBD1 identical over 7 bases. CDR3 length equals 12 residues. V lost 5 bases, J lost 6 bases, and 1 base stayed unmatched. Germline CDR1 and CDR2: SGHVS and FQNEAQ. The CDR3: CASSRDRNIQYF. CDR3 in DNA: TGTGCCAGCAGCCGGGACAGAAACATTCAGTACTTC.

This clone was found a few times. The chain employs TRBV28 and TRBJ2-7; D may match TRBD1 or TRBD2 (5 bases each). The CDR3 has 15 residues. The germline V gene has CDR1 MDHEN and CDR2 SYDVKM. V gave up 5 bases and J gave up 1 base, with 15 bases separating them. The DNA for the CDR3 is TGTGCCAGCAGTACCCTCGGGACCGGATCCTACGAGCAGTACTTC. Its translation: CASSTLGTGSYEQYF.

This clone turned up a few times. The junction departs from germline at one end; a sequencing error may be responsible. The V call is TRBV7-2, the J call TRBJ1-2; TRBD1 aligns across 8 bases. Germline CDR1 SGHTA, CDR2 FQGNSA. The CDR3 totals 12 residues. CDR3 nucleotide sequence: TGTGCCAGCAGCTTAGTGGGAGACAGGGGCCACTTC. This translates into CASSLVGDRGHF.

This clone was found a few times. The J gene is TRBJ2-2, the V gene TRBV7-6, with D hard to call. The length of the CDR3 is 14 residues. The germline V gene has CDR1 SGHVS and CDR2 FNYEAQ. The V end lost 0 bases, the J end lost 6 bases, and 8 bases lay between the germline ends. This CDR3 reads CASSLAGTAGELFF. CDR3 bases: TGTGCCAGCAGCTTAGCAGGCACTGCCGGGGAGCTGTTTTTT.

The chain joins TRBV6-4 to TRBJ1-4; D possibly corresponds to TRBD1 (6 bases). Germline V gene lookup returns CDR1 MRHNA and CDR2 SNTAGT. Between the trimmed V and J ends, which lost 5 bases and 4 bases, there was a span of 17 bases. This CDR3 is built from 16 residues. The CDR3 sequence is CASSITGTPLNEKLFF. CDR3 coding DNA: TGTGCCAGCAGTATAACCGGGACACCGCTTAATGAAAAACTGTTTTTT.

In its sample, this clone was seen a few times. This rearrangement joins TRBV18 to TRBJ1-2; TRBD1 might be the D (5 bases). This CDR3 is built from 14 residues. V dropped 0 bases and J dropped 6 bases, with 11 bases sitting between them. From germline, CDR1 is KGHSH and CDR2 LQKENI. The CDR3 reads CASSPPVGVNGYTF. The CDR3 DNA sequence: TGTGCCAGCTCACCACCCGTAGGGGTCAATGGCTACACCTTC.

This clone has a count of ten or more. This chain uses TRBV7-3 with TRBJ2-1; 8 nucleotides line up with TRBD1. This CDR3 is 15 amino acids long. The V gene's germline CDR1 is SGHTA and CDR2 FQGTGA. J was trimmed by 2 bases and V by 6 bases; bases with no gene match: 6. The CDR3 bases are TGTGCCAGCAGTCGCGACAGGGGTCCCTACAATGAGCAGTTCTTC. Translating it yields CASSRDRGPYNEQFF.

This clone turned up a few times. Other nucleotide sequences in the sample specify the same CDR3. The J gene is TRBJ2-1, the V gene TRBV28; D is undetermined. The CDR3 length is 11 residues. Germline CDR1 reads MDHEN; CDR2 reads SYDVKM. Trimming took 3 bases from V and 9 from J, leaving 6 bases between them. CDR3 region: CASSLMGEQFF. CDR3 DNA: TGTGCCAGCAGTTTGATGGGTGAGCAGTTCTTC.

This clone was detected a few times. The chain combines TRBV6-6 with TRBJ1-2; a possible D gene is TRBD1 (5 bases). The V end was cut by 4 bases, the J end by 4 bases, with 16 bases between. Germline loops: CDR1 MNHNY, CDR2 SVGAGI (reference sequence). This CDR3 spans 15 amino acids. The CDR3 DNA reads TGTGCCAGCAGTTTCCCATCCGGGACCCTCTATGGCTACACCTTC. It translates to CASSFPSGTLYGYTF.

J is TRBJ2-7 and V is TRBV6-6; unclear D gene. The CDR3 sequence is 11 residues long. Germline values: CDR1 MNHNY, CDR2 SVGAGI (reference sequence). Trimming stripped 6 bases from V and 3 bases from J, with 6 bases between. CDR3 residues: CASRENYEQYF. In DNA, the CDR3 is TGTGCCAGCAGGGAGAACTACGAGCAGTACTTC.

J is TRBJ2-2 and V is TRBV7-8; a possible D gene is TRBD2 (6 bases). The CDR3 runs to 16 residues. Germline CDR1 reads SGHVS; CDR2 reads FQNEAQ. Deletions cut 1 base from V and 4 bases from J, with 13 bases between. The CDR3 sequence: CASSLVYGSSTGELFF. CDR3 DNA: TGTGCCAGCAGCTTAGTGTACGGGAGCAGCACCGGGGAGCTGTTTTTT.

The chain carries TRBV29-1 and TRBJ1-4, with D possibly matching TRBD1 (6 bases). CDR3 size: 13 residues. V was shortened by 7 bases and J by 4 bases, with 13 bases between the two germline ends. Germline lookup yields CDR1 SQVTM and CDR2 ANQGSEA. The CDR3 protein is CSAGDMSNEKLFF. Here the CDR3 DNA reads TGCAGCGCCGGGGACATGAGTAATGAAAAACTGTTTTTT.

This clone turned up a few times. The chain is built from TRBV6-5 and TRBJ1-4; possible D gene TRBD1, 6 bases. In germline, CDR1 is MNHEY, CDR2 SVGAGI. V lost 0 bases and J lost 4, with 9 bases in between. This CDR3 contains 15 residues. CDR3 loop: CASSYSGTLNEKLFF. The DNA for the CDR3 is TGTGCCAGCAGTTACTCGGGGACACTTAATGAAAAACTGTTTTTT.

This clone was counted at least ten times. Here the CDR3 DNA reads TGCGCCAGCAGCTTGGTGGGCAGGGTGACAGATACGCAGTATTTT. Its protein product is CASSLVGRVTDTQYF. V gene TRBV5-1 combines with J gene TRBJ2-3, with D possibly TRBD1 on 5 matching bases. CDR3 length equals 15 residues. Germline CDR1 and CDR2: SGHRS and YFSETQ. V lost 0 bases and J 3 bases, leaving 11 bases between the germline ends.